This T cell receptor beta chain is from a study of a mutant IDH1 vaccine in newly diagnosed glioma. About the study: Antecedent treatment encompassed radiotherapy, temozolomide, or their combination; the majority received both.

Documented time point: baseline, week 1 (first vaccination visit). As to treatment: pre-vaccination baseline after standard-of-care therapy. Only in-frame clones appear in the TCRdb table, and some are missing; sequencing was by immunoSEQ multiplex PCR. The sample shows roughly 70,000 clones, about 86% of them seen only once. Whole-study findings and limits: Pseudoprogression seemingly bore no relation to changes in top peripheral T cell clonotypes. About 92% of patients showed vaccine-induced immune responses across multiple MHC alleles.

V was clipped by 0 bases and J by 0 bases, with 19 bases between them. The germline V gene encodes CDR1 SGHRS and CDR2 YFSETQ. The CDR3 sequence is 18 residues long. Points on this clone: Its specificity is not known.

This chain connects TRBV5-1 to TRBJ2-7; D is unclear. Sequencing was performed on PBMCs, taken from a glioma patient treated with radiotherapy, temozolomide or both. This TCR came from a man aged 25-40 years with glioma. The CDR3 nucleotides are TGCGCCAGCAGCTTGGTCGGGTTAGTAAAGGCGAGCTCCTACGAGCAGTACTTC. This encodes CASSLVGLVKASSYEQYF.